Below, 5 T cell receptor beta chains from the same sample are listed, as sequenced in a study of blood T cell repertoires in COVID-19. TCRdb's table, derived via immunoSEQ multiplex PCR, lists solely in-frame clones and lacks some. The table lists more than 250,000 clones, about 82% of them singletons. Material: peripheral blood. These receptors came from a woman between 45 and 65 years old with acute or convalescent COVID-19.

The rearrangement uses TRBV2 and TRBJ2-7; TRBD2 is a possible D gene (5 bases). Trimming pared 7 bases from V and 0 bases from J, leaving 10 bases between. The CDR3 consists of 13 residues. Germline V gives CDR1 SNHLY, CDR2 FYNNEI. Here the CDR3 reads CASTADFSYEQYF. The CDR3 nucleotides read TGTGCCAGCACTGCGGACTTCTCCTACGAGCAGTACTTC.

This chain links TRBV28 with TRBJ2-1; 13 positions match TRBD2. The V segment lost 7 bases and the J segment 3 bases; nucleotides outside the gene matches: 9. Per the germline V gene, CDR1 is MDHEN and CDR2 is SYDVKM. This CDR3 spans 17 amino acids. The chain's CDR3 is CASNFPGLAGFYNEQFF. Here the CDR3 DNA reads TGTGCCAGCAATTTCCCGGGACTAGCGGGATTCTACAATGAGCAGTTCTTC.

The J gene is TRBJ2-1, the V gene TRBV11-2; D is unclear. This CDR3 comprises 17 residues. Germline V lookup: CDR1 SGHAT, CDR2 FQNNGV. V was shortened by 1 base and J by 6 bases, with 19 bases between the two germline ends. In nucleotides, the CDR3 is TGTGCCAGCAGCTTAGTAGGAGTTAGTAAGTTTCGCAATGAGCAGTTCTTC. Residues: CASSLVGVSKFRNEQFF.

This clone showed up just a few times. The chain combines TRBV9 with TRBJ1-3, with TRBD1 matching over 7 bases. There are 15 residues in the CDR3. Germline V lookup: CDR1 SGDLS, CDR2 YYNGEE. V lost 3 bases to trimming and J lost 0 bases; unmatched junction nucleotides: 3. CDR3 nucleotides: TGTGCCAGCAGCGCCCGGGACAGCTCTGGAAACACCATATATTTT. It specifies CASSARDSSGNTIYF.

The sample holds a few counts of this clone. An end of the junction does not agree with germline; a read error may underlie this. The DNA for the CDR3 is TGTGCCAGCAGTTTGGGGAGTCTGGGCTATGGCTACACCTTC. Protein: CASSLGSLGYGYTF. V and J are TRBV5-6 and TRBJ1-2; no reliable D call. This CDR3 is 14 amino acids long. The germline V gene encodes CDR1 SGHDT and CDR2 YYEEEE.